Listed below are T cell receptor beta chains from one sample, sequenced in a study of T-cell reconstitution after alpha-beta-depleted transplantation in children. Each CDR3 protein is one row after TCRdb ran MiXCR on the PCR reads. This table has about 580,000 distinct CDR3 sequences, 27% appearing once. This specimen was PBMCs, taken before TCRalphabeta/CD19-depleted stem cell transplant. These receptors originate from a boy in the first two years of life with Wiskott-Aldrich syndrome, due to receive a stem cell transplant. CDR3s include the opening cysteine and the closing phenylalanine or tryptophan. Each record gives: J gene, clone size, V gene, CDR3 protein. Clone size is shown for a subset of rows, as once, few, many or a class of expanded clone.

>TRBJ1-5|few|TRBV7-3
CASSLRTGKGNQPQHF
>TRBJ2-3|.|TRBV29-1
CSVEEGRVNSDTQYF
>TRBJ2-1|.|TRBV2
CASSAEGFGNEQFF
>TRBJ2-5|.|TRBV5-1
CASSLDKEAQYF
>TRBJ2-5|few|TRBV20-1
CSARDRVRVQETQYF
>TRBJ2-7|.|TRBV20-1
CSASDKSYEQYF
>TRBJ2-5|few|TRBV5-6
CASSLVGSAETQYF
>TRBJ1-1|.|TRBV12-3/TRBV12-4
CASSPTDGGAFF
>TRBJ2-7|.|TRBV5-1
CASSRDNIYEQYF
>TRBJ2-3|.|TRBV12-3/TRBV12-4
CASSFRLAESTDTQYF
>TRBJ2-1|.|TRBV5-1
CASSRGLDDEQFF
>TRBJ2-7|.|TRBV5-1
CASSLGTSGKLYYEQYF
>TRBJ1-1|.|TRBV5-1
CASSWGDRGGEAFF
>TRBJ1-2|.|TRBV5-1
CASSLGPRQNYGYTF
>TRBJ2-2|few|TRBV20-1
CSARGGGRTGELFF
>TRBJ1-1|.|TRBV15
CATSARTGAGPTEAFF
>TRBJ2-7|.|TRBV6-5
CASSYLRGEQYF
>TRBJ2-3|once|TRBV6-1
CASILTGTDTQYF
>TRBJ2-4|few|TRBV20-1
CSANRLAGGTTSLAKNIQYF
>TRBJ2-7|.|TRBV20-1
CSAILLREQYF
>TRBJ2-1|.|TRBV28
CASSLGGVAEQFF
>TRBJ2-7|.|TRBV10-3
CAISEGGHEQYF
>TRBJ1-1|few|TRBV12-3/TRBV12-4
CASRNQGNTEAFF
>TRBJ1-3|.|TRBV4-2
CASSQDRDPAGNTIYF
>TRBJ2-5|few|TRBV5-6
CASSSSEQETQYF
>TRBJ2-7|.|TRBV29-1
CSVGFSDPYEQYF
>TRBJ2-2|few|TRBV10-3
CAIGDDGTGELFF
>TRBJ2-7|.|TRBV20-1
CSARDIRVPYEQYF
>TRBJ2-3|few|TRBV7-6
CASSLAGAGPDTQYF
>TRBJ1-1|.|TRBV12-3/TRBV12-4
CASMPLRTGFEAFF
>TRBJ2-4|.|TRBV28
CASSPLAGLAKNIQYF
>TRBJ2-5|.|TRBV28
CAIQGQETQYF
>TRBJ1-3|.|TRBV28
CASSLLRTSGNTIYF
>TRBJ2-6|.|TRBV11-2
CASSLSRTLTSGANVLTF